Presented here are 14 T cell receptor beta chains from one specimen sequenced in a study of breast tumors, draining lymph nodes, adjacent tissues. Breast cancer patients provided tissue from their axillary draining lymph nodes. TCRdb itself ran the multiplex PCR reads through MiXCR, one entry per CDR3 protein. The table records some 130,000 distinct CDR3 sequences, 21% of them present only once. Sample: axillary lymph node tissue. These receptors were obtained from a female donor with breast cancer. Some clones in this sample may be carry-over from other donors' samples.

There are many counts of this clonotype. The genes are TRBV12-3 or TRBV12-4 and TRBJ2-3; no clear D gene. V was clipped by 3 bases and J by 0 bases, with 4 bases between them. This CDR3 has 13 residues. CDR3: CASSFGSTDTQYF. DNA of the CDR3: TGTGCCAGCAGTTTCGGGAGCACAGATACGCAGTATTTT.

This clonotype was recorded many times. This chain links TRBV2 with TRBJ1-2; D not certain. The CDR3 sequence is 14 residues long. Trimming cost V 10 bases and J 2 bases, with 17 bases left between them. Germline CDR1 and CDR2: SNHLY and FYNNEI. CDR3 sequence (DNA): TGTGCCACCCTGAATGGGCAGAACAACTATGGCTACACCTTC. Translating gives CATLNGQNNYGYTF.

In its sample, this clonotype was seen many times. The chain carries TRBV20-1 and TRBJ2-2, with 9 bases identical to TRBD2. Germline assignment: CDR1 DFQATT and CDR2 SNEGSKA (reference sequence). The CDR3 is 13 residues long. After removal of 6 bases from V and 4 bases from J, the junction contained 3 bases not matched to a gene. The CDR3 DNA reads as TGCAGTGCCGCGGGGGGGTCCACCGGGGAGCTGTTTTTT. This translates into CSAAGGSTGELFF.

This clonotype has ten or more counts. The genes are TRBV5-1 and TRBJ2-1; TRBD2 matches at 12 bases. The ends lost 4 bases at V and 5 bases at J; junction bases unmatched: 13. Looked up from germline, CDR1 is SGHRS and CDR2 is YFSETQ. The CDR3 contains 18 residues. The CDR3 reads CASSVGLAGFRAHNEQFF. DNA for the CDR3: TGCGCCAGCAGCGTAGGACTAGCGGGATTTAGGGCCCACAATGAGCAGTTCTTC.

The table lists this clonotype with many counts. CDR3 coding DNA: TGCGCCAGCAGCCAAGATTCCCCTTGGCAGGATGAAAAACTGTTTTTT. It translates to CASSQDSPWQDEKLFF. The chain couples TRBV4-1 to TRBJ1-4, with D unresolved. The length of the CDR3 is 16 residues. Trimming took 0 bases from V and 6 from J, leaving 14 bases between them. Germline-derived CDR1 and CDR2 are MGHRA and YSYEKL.

The V and J genes are TRBV6-5 and TRBJ2-1; 10 bases are shared with TRBD2. V lost 5 bases to trimming and J lost 8 bases; unmatched junction nucleotides: 12. The CDR3 runs 16 residues. The germline gives CDR1 MNHEY, CDR2 SVGAGI. The CDR3 coding sequence is TGTGCCAGCAGTCTAAAGTCTACTAGCGGGGTGGATGAGCAGTTCTTC. Residues: CASSLKSTSGVDEQFF.

This clonotype was recorded many times. V and J are TRBV6-4 and TRBJ2-2; D not resolved. Per the germline V gene, CDR1 is MRHNA and CDR2 is SNTAGT. V lost 5 bases to trimming and J lost 6 bases, with 13 bases between them. The CDR3 extends over 14 amino acids. CDR3 DNA sequence: TGTGCCAGCAGTTCGGAAAAGGGATCCGGGGAGCTGTTTTTT. It codes for CASSSEKGSGELFF.

This clonotype appeared many times. This chain joins TRBV9 and TRBJ2-1, with a weak D call TRBD1 (5 bases). Between the trimmed V and J ends, which lost 0 bases and 0 bases, there was a span of 7 bases. The CDR3 totals 15 residues. Per germline, CDR1 SGDLS and CDR2 YYNGEE. For the CDR3, the DNA is TGTGCCAGCAGCGTAGGCAGGGCCTCCTACAATGAGCAGTTCTTC. Its protein product is CASSVGRASYNEQFF.

This clonotype was picked up many times. V is TRBV13 and J is TRBJ2-1, with D unresolved. Looked up from germline, CDR1 is PRHDT and CDR2 is FYEKMQ (reference sequence). The CDR3 runs to 15 residues. Deletions cut 3 bases from V and 0 bases from J, with 9 bases between. DNA of the CDR3: TGTGCCAGCAGCTTGGGCCCAGTCTCCTACAATGAGCAGTTCTTC. The encoded protein is CASSLGPVSYNEQFF.

At least ten counts were recorded for this clonotype. The chain has TRBV7-8 and TRBJ2-7; no clear D. CDR1 is SGHVS and CDR2 is FQNEAQ in the germline V gene. The V end lost 5 bases, the J end lost 2 bases, and 16 bases lay between the germline ends. The length of the CDR3 is 15 residues. CDR3 bases: TGTGCCAGCAGCCCCCTGGCTCGGAGCACCTACGAGCAGTACTTC. Amino acids: CASSPLARSTYEQYF.

This clonotype was picked up a small number of times. The chain couples TRBV6-1 to TRBJ2-1, with TRBD2 matching 8 bases. The CDR3 length is 17 residues. Trimming took 5 bases from V and 0 from J; bases not matched to a gene: 9. Germline assignment: CDR1 MNHNS and CDR2 SASEGT. The CDR3 sequence: CASSYWTSSSSYNEQFF. CDR3 sequence (DNA): TGTGCCAGCAGTTACTGGACTAGCTCGAGCTCCTACAATGAGCAGTTCTTC.

This clonotype was recorded at least ten times. The chain joins TRBV12-3 or TRBV12-4 to TRBJ2-7; TRBD2 is a possible D gene (6 bases). V was shortened by 5 bases and J by 2 bases, with 19 bases between the two germline ends. This CDR3 comprises 16 residues. CDR3 sequence (DNA): TGTGCCAGCAGTGCCCCCCGAGGAGGGCTCCCCTACGAGCAGTACTTC. Translating gives CASSAPRGGLPYEQYF.

This clonotype was seen ten or more times. V and J are TRBV11-2 and TRBJ1-2; TRBD1 matches 8 bases. Losses at the gene ends were 1 base for V and 4 bases for J; bases not matched to a gene: 2. CDR1 and CDR2 from the germline V gene are SGHAT and FQNNGV. The CDR3 runs 14 residues. For the CDR3, the DNA is TGTGCCAGCAGCTTAGTGGACAGGGTCTATGGCTACACCTTC. Translating gives CASSLVDRVYGYTF. The full variable domain, with the rest looked up from reference TRBV11-2 and TRBJ1-2, is EAGVAQSPRYKIIEKRQSVAFWCNPISGHATLYWYQQILGQGPKLLIQFQNNGVVDDSQLPKDRFSAERLKGVDSTLKIQPAKLEDSAVYLCASSLVDRVYGYTFGSGTRLTVV.

Many counts were recorded for this clonotype. The gene calls are TRBV24-1 and TRBJ2-7, with TRBD1 as a possible D gene (6 bases). The CDR3 totals 15 residues. The germline V gene encodes CDR1 KGHDR and CDR2 SFDVKD. V dropped 3 bases and J dropped 2 bases, with 13 bases sitting between them. The CDR3 loop is CATSDVEDSPYEQYF. The DNA for the CDR3 is TGTGCCACCAGTGATGTAGAGGACAGCCCCTACGAGCAGTACTTC.